This T cell receptor (beta chain) comes out of a study of blood T cell repertoires in COVID-19. Whole-study context: PBMCs, B-cell-depleted T cells, or T cells were the source of the cDNA or gDNA that made up the material.

Measured with immunoSEQ multiplex PCR; TCRdb has only the in-frame clones, and not every one. Of approximately 280,000 clones listed, roughly 86% are singletons. V was shortened by 5 bases and J by 5 bases, with 13 bases between the two germline ends. The CDR3 extends over 13 amino acids. Per germline, CDR1 MNHNY and CDR2 SVGAGI (reference sequence). This TCR derives from a woman aged 25 to 45 who had recovered from COVID-19. The sample comprised peripheral blood. The chain recombines TRBV6-6 with TRBJ2-7; tentatively, D is TRBD1 (5 bases). CDR3: CASSPTESDEQYF. The CDR3 coding sequence is TGTGCCAGCAGTCCGACAGAGTCCGACGAGCAGTACTTC.